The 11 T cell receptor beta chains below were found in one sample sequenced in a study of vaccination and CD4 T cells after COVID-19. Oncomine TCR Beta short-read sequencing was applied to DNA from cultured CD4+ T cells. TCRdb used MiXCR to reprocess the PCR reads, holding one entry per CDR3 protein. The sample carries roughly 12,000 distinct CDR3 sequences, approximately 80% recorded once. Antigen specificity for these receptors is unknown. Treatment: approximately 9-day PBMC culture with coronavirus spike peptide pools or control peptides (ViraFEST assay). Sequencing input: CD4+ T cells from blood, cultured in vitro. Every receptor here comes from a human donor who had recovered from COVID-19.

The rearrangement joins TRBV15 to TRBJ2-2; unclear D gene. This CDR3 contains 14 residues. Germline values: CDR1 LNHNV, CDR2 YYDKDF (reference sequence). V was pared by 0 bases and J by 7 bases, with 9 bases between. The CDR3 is CATSRDRSVGELFF. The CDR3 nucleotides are TGTGCCACCAGCAGAGATCGGTCTGTCGGGGAGCTGTTTTTT.

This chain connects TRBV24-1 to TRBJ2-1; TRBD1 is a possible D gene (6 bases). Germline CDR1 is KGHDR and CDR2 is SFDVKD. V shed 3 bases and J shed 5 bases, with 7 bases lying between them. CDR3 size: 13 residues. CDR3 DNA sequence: TGTGCCACCAGTGATGGGGGCCACAATGAGCAGTTCTTC. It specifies CATSDGGHNEQFF.

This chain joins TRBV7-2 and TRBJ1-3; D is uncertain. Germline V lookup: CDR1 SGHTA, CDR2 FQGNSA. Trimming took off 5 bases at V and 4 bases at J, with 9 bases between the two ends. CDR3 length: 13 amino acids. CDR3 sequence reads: CASSTAGGNTIYF. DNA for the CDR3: TGTGCCAGCAGCACCGCGGGGGGAAACACCATATATTTT.

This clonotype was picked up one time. CDR3 coding DNA: TGTGCCAGCAGCCCCCGGGACTCCCTCTCCTACGAGCAGTACTTC. Encoded protein: CASSPRDSLSYEQYF. V gene TRBV14 combines with J gene TRBJ2-7; possibly TRBD2 for D (6 bases). This CDR3 is 15 amino acids long. Germline CDR1 reads SGHDN; CDR2 reads FVKESK. Deletions cut 4 bases from V and 0 bases from J, with 13 bases between.

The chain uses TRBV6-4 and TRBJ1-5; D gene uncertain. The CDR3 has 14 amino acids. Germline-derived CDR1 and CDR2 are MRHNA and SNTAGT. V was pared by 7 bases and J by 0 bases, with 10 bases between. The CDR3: CASKEINSNQPQHF. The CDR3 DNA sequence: TGTGCCAGCAAGGAAATAAATAGCAATCAGCCCCAGCATTTT.

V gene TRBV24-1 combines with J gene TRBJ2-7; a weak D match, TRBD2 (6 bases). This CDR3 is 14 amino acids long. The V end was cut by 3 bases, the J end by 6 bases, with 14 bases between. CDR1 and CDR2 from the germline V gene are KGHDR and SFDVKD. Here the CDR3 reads CATSDRRVGSEQYF. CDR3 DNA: TGTGCCACCAGTGATCGGAGGGTAGGTTCCGAGCAGTACTTC.

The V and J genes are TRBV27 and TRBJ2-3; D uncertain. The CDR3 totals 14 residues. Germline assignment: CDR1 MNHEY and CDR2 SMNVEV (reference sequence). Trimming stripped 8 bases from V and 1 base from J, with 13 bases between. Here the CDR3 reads CASGRLHRTDTQYF. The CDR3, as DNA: TGTGCCAGCGGACGGCTCCACCGCACAGATACGCAGTATTTT.

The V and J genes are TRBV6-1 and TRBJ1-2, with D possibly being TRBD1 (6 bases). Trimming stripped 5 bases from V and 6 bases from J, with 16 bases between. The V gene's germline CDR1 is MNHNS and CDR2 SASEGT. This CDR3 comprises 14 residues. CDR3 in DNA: TGTGCCAGCAGTCTGCTCCGACAGGAGGATGGCTACACCTTC. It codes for CASSLLRQEDGYTF.

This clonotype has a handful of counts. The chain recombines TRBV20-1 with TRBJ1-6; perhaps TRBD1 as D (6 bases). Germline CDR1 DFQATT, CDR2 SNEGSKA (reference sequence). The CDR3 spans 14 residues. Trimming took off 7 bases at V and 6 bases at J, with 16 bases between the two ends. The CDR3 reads CSGGGQALNSPLHF. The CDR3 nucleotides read TGCAGTGGAGGGGGACAAGCGCTTAATTCACCCCTCCACTTT.

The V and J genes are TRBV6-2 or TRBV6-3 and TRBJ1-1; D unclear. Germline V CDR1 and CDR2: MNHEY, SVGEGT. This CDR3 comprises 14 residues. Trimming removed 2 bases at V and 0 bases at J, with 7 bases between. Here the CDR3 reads CASSYARMNTEAFF. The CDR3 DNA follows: TGTGCCAGCAGTTACGCCAGGATGAACACTGAAGCTTTCTTT.

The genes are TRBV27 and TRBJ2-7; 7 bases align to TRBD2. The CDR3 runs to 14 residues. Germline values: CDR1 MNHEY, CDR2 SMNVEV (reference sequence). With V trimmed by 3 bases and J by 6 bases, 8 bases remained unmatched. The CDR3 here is CASSFTGTTAEQYF. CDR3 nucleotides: TGTGCCAGCAGTTTCACCGGGACTACCGCCGAGCAGTACTTC.